The clone carrying this T cell receptor (beta chain) showed up many times. The antigen is not known. Unique molecular identifiers featured in how the TCRbeta library was prepared. TCRdb independently ran MiXCR on the PCR reads; one entry per CDR3 protein. This table has roughly 670,000 distinct CDR3 sequences, around 12% appearing once. This entry comes from a study of T-cell reconstitution after alpha-beta-depleted transplantation in children. Study findings and constraints: Day-60 TCRbeta diversity that was high in some patients was derived from surviving recipient T cells and thymic progenitors. In patients about two months after transplant, alpha-beta T cells reportedly arose from several hundred expanded graft clones. T-cell numbers and diversity, one year after transplant, stemmed largely from T cells that were newly produced.

This receptor was identified in a girl aged 2-10 years with congenital amegakaryocytic thrombocytopenia, due to receive a stem cell transplant. The sample consisted of PBMCs, taken before TCRalphabeta/CD19-depleted stem cell transplant.

For the CDR3, the DNA is TGCGCCAGCAGATCCGGGACTAGCAGATTTTTGGAGCAGTACTTC. This encodes CASRSGTSRFLEQYF. This chain links TRBV5-1 with TRBJ2-7; TRBD2 matches 9 bases. With 5 bases clipped from V and 7 bases from J, the junction kept 13 bases outside the gene matches. Germline V gives CDR1 SGHRS, CDR2 YFSETQ. This CDR3 has 15 amino acids. The full variable domain, completed using reference TRBV5-1 and TRBJ2-7, is KAGVTQTPRYLIKTRGQQVTLSCSPISGHRSVSWYQQTPGQGLQFLFEYFSETQRNKGNFPGRFSGRQFSNSRSEMNVSTLELGDSALYLCASRSGTSRFLEQYFGPGTRLTVT.